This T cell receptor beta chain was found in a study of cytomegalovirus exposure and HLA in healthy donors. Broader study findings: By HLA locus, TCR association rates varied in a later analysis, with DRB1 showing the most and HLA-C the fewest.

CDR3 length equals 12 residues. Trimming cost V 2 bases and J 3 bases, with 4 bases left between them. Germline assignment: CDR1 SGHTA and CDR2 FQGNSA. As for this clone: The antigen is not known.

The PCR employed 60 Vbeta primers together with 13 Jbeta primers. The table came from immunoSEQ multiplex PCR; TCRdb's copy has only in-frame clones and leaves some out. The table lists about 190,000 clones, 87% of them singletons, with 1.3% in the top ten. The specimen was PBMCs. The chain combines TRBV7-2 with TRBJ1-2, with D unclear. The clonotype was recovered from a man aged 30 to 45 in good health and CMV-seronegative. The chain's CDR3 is CASSLSDYGYTF. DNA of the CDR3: TGTGCCAGCAGCTTATCGGACTATGGCTACACCTTC.